This T cell receptor (beta chain) derives from a study of blood T cell repertoires in COVID-19. Study summary: Acute and convalescent COVID-19 specimens originated in the United States, Italy and Spain. From T cells, B-cell-depleted T cells, or PBMCs came the material, which was cDNA or gDNA.

In the source study's methods: Scientists estimated how many nucleated cells there were by amplifying reference gene primers. Generated by immunoSEQ multiplex PCR, the TCRdb table keeps only in-frame clones and is missing some. Clone size and the V and J calls come from that table; the DNA yielded D and trimming. The sample records about 30,000 clones, more than 85% being singletons. There are 14 residues in the CDR3. CDR1 and CDR2 from the germline V gene are MNHEY and SVGAGI. Trimming stripped 6 bases from V and 7 bases from J, with 16 bases between. V is TRBV6-5 and J is TRBJ1-5; D call uncertain. Sequenced sample: peripheral blood. The receptor was isolated from a man in his 70s with acute or convalescent COVID-19. This chain's CDR3 is CASRRGSGGQPQHF. CDR3 sequence (DNA): TGTGCCAGCAGGCGGGGTTCAGGAGGACAGCCCCAGCATTTT.